The present T cell receptor (beta chain) was sequenced within a study of blood T cell repertoires in COVID-19. The CDR3 contains 15 residues. V shed 1 base, J shed 6 bases, and the junction held 8 bases outside the gene matches. Germline V CDR1 and CDR2: SGHDN, FVKESK. For recovered donors of Cohort 3, there were two negative PCRs, clearance, or symptom resolution. Method: immunoSEQ multiplex PCR; TCRdb's copy keeps in-frame clones and lacks some. This table has about 320,000 clones, about 92% appearing once. The chain combines TRBV14 with TRBJ2-7; 8 nucleotides match TRBD2. The source of this sequence is a man aged 60-69 years who had recovered from COVID-19. Sequencing was performed on PBMCs or T cells enriched from blood (not recorded which). The CDR3 nucleotides are TGTGCCAGCAGCCAAGTCAGCGGGAGAAGAGCCGAGCAGTACTTC. This translates into CASSQVSGRRAEQYF.